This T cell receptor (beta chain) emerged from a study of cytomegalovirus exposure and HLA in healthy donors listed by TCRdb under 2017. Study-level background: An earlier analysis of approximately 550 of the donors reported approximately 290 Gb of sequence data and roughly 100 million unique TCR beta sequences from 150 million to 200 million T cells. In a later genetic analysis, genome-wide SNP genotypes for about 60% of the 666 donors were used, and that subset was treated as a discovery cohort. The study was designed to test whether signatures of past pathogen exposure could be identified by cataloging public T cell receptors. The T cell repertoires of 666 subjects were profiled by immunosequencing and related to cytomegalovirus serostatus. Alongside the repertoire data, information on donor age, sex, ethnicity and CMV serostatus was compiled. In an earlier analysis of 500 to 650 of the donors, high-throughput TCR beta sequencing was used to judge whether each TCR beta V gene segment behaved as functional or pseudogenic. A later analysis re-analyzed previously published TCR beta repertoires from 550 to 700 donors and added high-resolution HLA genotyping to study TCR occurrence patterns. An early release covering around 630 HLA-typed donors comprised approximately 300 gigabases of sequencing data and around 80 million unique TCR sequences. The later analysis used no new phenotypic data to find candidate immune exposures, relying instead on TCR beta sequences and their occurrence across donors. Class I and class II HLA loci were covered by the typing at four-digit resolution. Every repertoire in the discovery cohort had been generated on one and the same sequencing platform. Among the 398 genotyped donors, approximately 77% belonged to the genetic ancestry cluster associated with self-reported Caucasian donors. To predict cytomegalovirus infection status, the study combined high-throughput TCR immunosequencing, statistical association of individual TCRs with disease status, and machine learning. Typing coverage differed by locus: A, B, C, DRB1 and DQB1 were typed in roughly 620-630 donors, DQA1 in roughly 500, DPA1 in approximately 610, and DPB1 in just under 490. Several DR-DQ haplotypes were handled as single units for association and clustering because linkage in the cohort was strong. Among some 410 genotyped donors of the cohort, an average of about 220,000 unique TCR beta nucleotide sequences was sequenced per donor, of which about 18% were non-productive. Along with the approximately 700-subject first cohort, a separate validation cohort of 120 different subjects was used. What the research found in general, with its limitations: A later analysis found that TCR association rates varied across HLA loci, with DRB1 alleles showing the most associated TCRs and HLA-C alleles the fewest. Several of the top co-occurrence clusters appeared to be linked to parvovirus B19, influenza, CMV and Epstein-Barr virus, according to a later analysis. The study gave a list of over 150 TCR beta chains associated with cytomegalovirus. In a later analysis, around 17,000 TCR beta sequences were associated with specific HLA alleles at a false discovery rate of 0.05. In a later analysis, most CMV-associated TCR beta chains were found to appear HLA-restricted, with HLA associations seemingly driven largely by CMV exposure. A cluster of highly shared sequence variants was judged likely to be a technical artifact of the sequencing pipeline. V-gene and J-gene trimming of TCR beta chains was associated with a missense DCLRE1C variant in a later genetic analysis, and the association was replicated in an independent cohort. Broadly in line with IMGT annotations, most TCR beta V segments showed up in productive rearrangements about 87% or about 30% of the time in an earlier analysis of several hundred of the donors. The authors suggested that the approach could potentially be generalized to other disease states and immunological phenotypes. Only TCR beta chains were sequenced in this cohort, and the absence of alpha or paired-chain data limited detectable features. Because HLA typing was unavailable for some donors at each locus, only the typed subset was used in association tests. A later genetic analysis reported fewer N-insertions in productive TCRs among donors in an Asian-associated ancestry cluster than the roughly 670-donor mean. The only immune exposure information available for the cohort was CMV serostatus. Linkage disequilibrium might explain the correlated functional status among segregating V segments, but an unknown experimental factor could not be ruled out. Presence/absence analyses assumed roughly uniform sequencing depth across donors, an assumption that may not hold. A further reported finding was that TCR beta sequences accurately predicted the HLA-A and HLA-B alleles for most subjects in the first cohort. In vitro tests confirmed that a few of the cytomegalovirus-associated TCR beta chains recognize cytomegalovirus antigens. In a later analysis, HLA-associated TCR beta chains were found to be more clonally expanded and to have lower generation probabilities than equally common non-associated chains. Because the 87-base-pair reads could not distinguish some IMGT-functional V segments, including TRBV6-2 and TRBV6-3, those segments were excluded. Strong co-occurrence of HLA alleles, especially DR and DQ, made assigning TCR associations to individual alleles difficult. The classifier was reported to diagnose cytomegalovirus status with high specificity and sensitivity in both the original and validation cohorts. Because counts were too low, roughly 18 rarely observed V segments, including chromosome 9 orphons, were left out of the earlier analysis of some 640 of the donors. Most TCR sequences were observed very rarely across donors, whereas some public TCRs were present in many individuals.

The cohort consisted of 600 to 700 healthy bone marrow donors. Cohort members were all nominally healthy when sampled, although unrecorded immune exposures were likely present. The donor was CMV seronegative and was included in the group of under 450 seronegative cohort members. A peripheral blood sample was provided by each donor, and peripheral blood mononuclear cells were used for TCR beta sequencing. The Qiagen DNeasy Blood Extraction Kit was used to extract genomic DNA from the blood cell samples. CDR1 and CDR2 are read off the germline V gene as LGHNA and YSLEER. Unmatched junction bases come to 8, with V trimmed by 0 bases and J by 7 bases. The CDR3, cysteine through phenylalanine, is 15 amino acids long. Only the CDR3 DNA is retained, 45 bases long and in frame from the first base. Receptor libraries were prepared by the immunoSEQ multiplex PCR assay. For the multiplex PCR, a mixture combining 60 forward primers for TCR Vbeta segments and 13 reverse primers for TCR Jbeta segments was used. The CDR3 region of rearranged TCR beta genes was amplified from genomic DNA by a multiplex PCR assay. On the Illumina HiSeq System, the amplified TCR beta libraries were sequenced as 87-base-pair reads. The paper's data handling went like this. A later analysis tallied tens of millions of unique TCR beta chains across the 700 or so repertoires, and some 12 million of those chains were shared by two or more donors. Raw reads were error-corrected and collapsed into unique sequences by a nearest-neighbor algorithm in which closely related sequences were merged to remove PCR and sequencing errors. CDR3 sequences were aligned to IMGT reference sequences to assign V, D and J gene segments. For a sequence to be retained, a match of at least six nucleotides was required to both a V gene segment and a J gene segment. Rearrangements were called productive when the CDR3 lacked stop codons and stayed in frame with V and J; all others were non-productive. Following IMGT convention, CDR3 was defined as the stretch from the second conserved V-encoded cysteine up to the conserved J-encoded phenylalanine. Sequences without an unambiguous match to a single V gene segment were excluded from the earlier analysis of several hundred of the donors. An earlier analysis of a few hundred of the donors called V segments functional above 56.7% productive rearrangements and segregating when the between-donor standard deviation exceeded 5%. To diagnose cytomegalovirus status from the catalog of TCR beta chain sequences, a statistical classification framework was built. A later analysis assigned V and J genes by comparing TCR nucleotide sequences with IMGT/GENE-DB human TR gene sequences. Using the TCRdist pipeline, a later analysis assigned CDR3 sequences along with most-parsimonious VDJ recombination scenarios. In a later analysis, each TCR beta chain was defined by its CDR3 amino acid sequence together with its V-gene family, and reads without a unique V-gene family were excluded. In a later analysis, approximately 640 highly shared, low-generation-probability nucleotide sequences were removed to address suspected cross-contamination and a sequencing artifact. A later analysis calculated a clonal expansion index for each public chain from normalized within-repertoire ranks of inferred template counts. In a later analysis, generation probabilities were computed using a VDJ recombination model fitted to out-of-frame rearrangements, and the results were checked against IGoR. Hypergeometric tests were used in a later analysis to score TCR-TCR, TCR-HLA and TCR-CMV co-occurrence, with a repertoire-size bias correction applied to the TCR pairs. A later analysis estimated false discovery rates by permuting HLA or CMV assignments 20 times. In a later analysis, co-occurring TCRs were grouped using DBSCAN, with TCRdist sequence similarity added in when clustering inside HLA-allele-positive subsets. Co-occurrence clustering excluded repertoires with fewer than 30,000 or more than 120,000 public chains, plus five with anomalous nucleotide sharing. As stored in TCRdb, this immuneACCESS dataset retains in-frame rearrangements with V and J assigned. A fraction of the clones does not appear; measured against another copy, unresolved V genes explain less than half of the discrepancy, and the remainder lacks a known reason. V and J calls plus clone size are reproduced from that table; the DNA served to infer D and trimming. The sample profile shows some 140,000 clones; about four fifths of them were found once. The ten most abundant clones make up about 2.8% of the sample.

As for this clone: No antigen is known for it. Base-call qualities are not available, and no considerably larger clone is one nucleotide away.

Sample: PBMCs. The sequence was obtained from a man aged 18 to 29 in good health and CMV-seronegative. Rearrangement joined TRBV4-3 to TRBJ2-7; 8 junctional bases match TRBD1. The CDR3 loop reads CASSQERQGNREQYF. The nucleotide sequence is TGCGCCAGCAGCCAAGAGAGACAGGGGAATAGGGAGCAGTACTTC.